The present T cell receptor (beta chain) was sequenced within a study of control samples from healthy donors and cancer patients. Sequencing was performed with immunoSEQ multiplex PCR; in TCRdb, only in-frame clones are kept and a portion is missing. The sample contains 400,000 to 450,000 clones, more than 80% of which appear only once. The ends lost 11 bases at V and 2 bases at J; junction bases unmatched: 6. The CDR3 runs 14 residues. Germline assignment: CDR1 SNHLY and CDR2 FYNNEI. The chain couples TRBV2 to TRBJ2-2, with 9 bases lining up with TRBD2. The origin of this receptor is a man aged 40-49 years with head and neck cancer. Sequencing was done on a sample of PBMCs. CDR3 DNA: TGTGCCGGCCGGACTAGCGTTAACACCGGGGAGCTGTTTTTT. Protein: CAGRTSVNTGELFF.